Listed below are T cell receptor beta chains from one sample, sequenced in a study of blood T cell repertoires in COVID-19. Sequenced by immunoSEQ multiplex PCR; TCRdb stores in-frame clones only, minus some. The table has more than 300,000 clones, about 90% seen once. Sequenced input: PBMCs or T cells enriched from blood (not recorded which). Receptors were obtained from a woman in her twenties or thirties who had recovered from COVID-19. CDR3s include the opening cysteine and the closing phenylalanine or tryptophan. A D gene is named only where the DNA matches it firmly. Rows may omit the clone size; those that give it use once, few, many or a size class.

J gene	D gene	clone size	V gene	CDR3 protein	CDR3 DNA
TRBJ1-1	-	-	TRBV7-2	CASSLATGSALNTEAFF	TGTGCCAGCAGCTTAGCGACTGGGTCAGCCCTAAACACTGAAGCTTTCTTT
TRBJ2-4	TRBD2	-	TRBV4-3	CASSQDAGGNIQYF	TGCGCCAGCAGCCAAGATGCGGGGGGGAACATTCAGTACTTC
TRBJ2-3	-	-	TRBV25-1	CASSDFTDTQYF	TGTGCCAGCAGTGACTTCACAGATACGCAGTATTTT
TRBJ1-3	TRBD1	-	TRBV18	CASSPGDRLSGNTIYF	TGTGCCAGCTCACCAGGGGACAGACTCTCTGGAAACACCATATATTTT
TRBJ2-2	TRBD2	-	TRBV4-1	CASSHGTSGSWDTGELFF	TGCGCCAGCAGCCACGGGACTAGCGGGAGCTGGGACACCGGGGAGCTGTTTTTT
TRBJ1-2	-	-	TRBV29-1	CSVEGVLANYGYTF	TGCAGCGTTGAAGGAGTCTTAGCTAACTATGGCTACACCTTC
TRBJ2-3	-	-	TRBV11-1	CAISKGSGSTDTQYF	TGTGCCATCTCAAAAGGGAGCGGATCCACAGATACGCAGTATTTT
TRBJ1-5	TRBD1	-	TRBV2	CASSGRETGQPQHF	TGTGCCAGCAGTGGAAGGGAGACAGGGCAGCCCCAGCATTTT
TRBJ1-5	TRBD1	-	TRBV5-1	CASSAGTGDQPQHF	TGCGCCAGCAGCGCAGGGACAGGGGATCAGCCCCAGCATTTT
TRBJ1-1	-	-	TRBV11-2	CASSLASAEAFF	TGTGCCAGCAGCTTAGCCTCTGCTGAAGCTTTCTTT
TRBJ2-5	TRBD1	once	TRBV7-9	CASSLATGGEETQYF	TGTGCCAGCAGCTTAGCGACAGGGGGCGAAGAGACCCAGTACTTC
TRBJ2-3	TRBD2	-	TRBV15	CATSSETGLARDTQYF	TGTGCCACCAGCAGTGAGACGGGACTAGCCAGAGATACGCAGTATTTT
TRBJ2-1	TRBD2	-	TRBV7-7	CASSFSGGANNEQFF	TGTGCTAGCAGCTTTAGCGGGGGGGCCAACAATGAGCAGTTCTTC
TRBJ1-2	-	once	TRBV7-9	CASMEGPGGYTF	TGTGCCAGCATGGAGGGTCCGGGGGGCTACACCTTC
TRBJ1-2	TRBD1	-	TRBV5-1	CASSLAGQGIGYGYTF	TGCGCCAGCAGCTTGGCGGGACAGGGGATCGGGTATGGCTACACCTTC
TRBJ2-2	TRBD1	-	TRBV9	CASSVGTGKDTGELFF	TGTGCCAGCAGCGTGGGGACAGGGAAGGACACCGGGGAGCTGTTTTTT
TRBJ2-7	TRBD2	-	TRBV6-2/TRBV6-3	CASSVTFLAGGHEQYF	TGTGCCAGCAGCGTTACCTTTCTAGCGGGAGGACACGAGCAGTACTTC
TRBJ1-4	TRBD1	-	TRBV5-1	CASSQKPNRGGTRATNEKLFF	TGCGCCAGCAGCCAGAAACCGAACAGGGGCGGTACTAGGGCAACTAATGAAAAACTGTTTTTT
TRBJ1-1	-	-	TRBV3-1/TRBV3-2	CASSQNDRSNTEAFF	TGTGCCAGCAGCCAGAACGACAGGTCGAACACTGAAGCTTTCTTT
TRBJ2-1	TRBD2	once	TRBV2	CASSDPLAGVENEQFF	TGTGCCAGCAGTGATCCACTAGCGGGAGTTGAAAATGAGCAGTTCTTC
TRBJ2-5	-	-	TRBV29-1	CSVARSAETQYF	TGCAGCGTTGCCAGGTCCGCTGAGACCCAGTACTTC
TRBJ2-1	-	few	TRBV9	CASSVSTSSYNEQFF	TGTGCCAGCAGCGTAAGCACGAGCTCCTACAATGAGCAGTTCTTC
TRBJ2-1	TRBD2	-	TRBV27	CASSQTYSSGRIWEQFF	TGTGCCAGCAGTCAAACTTACTCTAGCGGGAGAATTTGGGAGCAGTTCTTC
TRBJ1-2	-	few	TRBV13	CASTFGEGLRDGYTF	TGTGCCAGTACATTCGGGGAGGGGCTGAGAGATGGCTACACCTTC
TRBJ2-1	-	-	TRBV3-1/TRBV3-2	CASSLDGGYNEQFF	TGTGCCAGCAGCCTGGACGGAGGTTACAATGAGCAGTTCTTC
TRBJ2-3	-	once	TRBV5-1	CASSLSSSTDTQYF	TGCGCCAGCAGCTTATCCTCTAGCACAGATACGCAGTATTTT
TRBJ1-1	-	-	TRBV11-2	CASSLVAGLTEAFF	TGTGCCAGCAGCTTAGTGGCAGGGCTGACTGAAGCTTTCTTT
TRBJ1-2	-	-	TRBV6-6	CASSTREISYGYTF	TGTGCCAGCAGTACGAGGGAAATCAGCTATGGCTACACCTTC
TRBJ1-2	TRBD1	few	TRBV5-6	CASSSGQGTYGYTF	TGTGCCAGCAGCTCCGGACAGGGAACGTATGGCTACACCTTC
TRBJ1-1	-	-	TRBV5-1	CASSLIEVRSTEAFF	TGCGCCAGCAGCTTGATTGAGGTCCGGAGCACTGAAGCTTTCTTT
TRBJ1-1	-	once	TRBV12-3/TRBV12-4	CASSKGRVTEAFF	TGTGCCAGCAGTAAAGGTCGGGTCACTGAAGCTTTCTTT
TRBJ1-5	-	once	TRBV15	CATAFKQGSQPQHF	TGTGCCACCGCCTTTAAACAGGGCTCTCAGCCCCAGCATTTT
TRBJ1-2	-	-	TRBV21-1	CASSKRPFRDGYTF	TGTGCCAGCAGCAAACGGCCATTCAGGGATGGCTACACCTTC
TRBJ2-7	-	many	TRBV5-1	CASSSGQYGLYEQYF	TGCGCCAGCAGCAGCGGACAGTACGGCCTCTACGAGCAGTACTTC
TRBJ1-2	-	-	TRBV11-2	CASSSPQELYGYTF	TGTGCCAGCAGCTCGCCGCAAGAACTCTATGGCTACACCTTC
TRBJ2-2	-	-	TRBV5-4	CASSLMGSGQQNTGELFF	TGTGCCAGCAGCTTGATGGGGTCGGGACAACAGAACACCGGGGAGCTGTTTTTT
TRBJ1-6	-	-	TRBV28	CAGGLEYSPLHF	TGTGCAGGGGGTCTGGAGTATTCACCCCTCCACTTT
TRBJ2-1	TRBD2	-	TRBV19	CASAETRTRYIYEQFF	TGTGCCAGTGCCGAAACCCGGACTAGATATATCTATGAGCAGTTCTTC
TRBJ2-7	-	-	TRBV6-6	CASSYSTLSYEQYF	TGTGCCAGCAGTTACTCGACACTCTCCTACGAGCAGTACTTC
TRBJ1-2	TRBD1	-	TRBV3-1/TRBV3-2	CASSHMGQGIRGYTF	TGTGCCAGCAGCCACATGGGACAGGGAATTCGAGGCTACACCTTC
TRBJ2-2	-	-	TRBV5-6	CASSLLLRFTGELFF	TGTGCCAGCAGCCTCCTTCTGAGGTTCACCGGGGAGCTGTTTTTT
TRBJ1-2	-	-	TRBV6-1	CASSERGPNYGYTF	TGTGCCAGCAGTGAAAGGGGTCCTAACTATGGCTACACCTTC
TRBJ1-2	TRBD1	-	TRBV5-1	CASSLGDRDYGYTF	TGCGCCAGCAGTTTGGGAGACAGGGATTATGGCTACACCTTC
TRBJ1-4	TRBD1	-	TRBV9	CASSPHQQGAFNEKLFF	TGTGCCAGCAGCCCGCACCAACAGGGGGCCTTTAATGAAAAACTGTTTTTT
TRBJ1-3	-	-	TRBV9	CASSRGPEYSGNTIYF	TGTGCCAGCAGTAGAGGCCCTGAGTATTCTGGAAACACCATATATTTT
TRBJ1-5	-	few	TRBV4-1	CASSQPGSNQPQHF	TGCGCCAGCAGCCAACCAGGCAGCAATCAGCCCCAGCATTTT
TRBJ1-2	-	-	TRBV11-2	CASSLGLRLGTGLNYGYTF	TGTGCCAGCAGCTTAGGATTGCGGTTGGGAACAGGGCTAAACTATGGCTACACCTTC
TRBJ1-2	TRBD1	-	TRBV27	CASSFIPTGGNGYTF	TGTGCCAGCAGTTTTATACCGACAGGGGGCAATGGCTACACCTTC
TRBJ1-2	TRBD1	-	TRBV5-6	CASSRRGQGYYGYTF	TGTGCCAGCAGCCGGCGGGGACAGGGATACTATGGCTACACCTTC
TRBJ2-7	TRBD1	-	TRBV6-2/TRBV6-3	CASSRTPGTGRYEQYF	TGTGCCAGCAGCCGCACTCCCGGGACAGGTCGCTACGAGCAGTACTTC
TRBJ1-3	-	-	TRBV18	CASSPTGPHPGNTIYF	TGTGCCAGCTCACCCACAGGGCCGCACCCTGGAAACACCATATATTTT
TRBJ2-5	-	once	TRBV5-8	CASSLGISQETQYF	TGTGCCAGCAGCCTCGGGATATCCCAAGAGACCCAGTACTTC
TRBJ2-3	TRBD2	once	TRBV7-3	CASSQLAGRIDTQYF	TGTGCCAGCAGTCAACTAGCGGGAAGGATAGATACGCAGTATTTT